A selection of T cell receptor beta chains follows, all from one sample in a study of CD8 T cells in ankylosing spondylitis. TCRdb re-called the 5' RACE reads through MiXCR, storing one row per CDR3 protein. The sample gives about 540,000 distinct CDR3 sequences, roughly an eighth of which show up once; approximately 6.2% is in the top ten. Sequenced input: blood, either unsorted or a sorted T cell fraction (not recorded which). Receptors originate from a male donor with ankylosing spondylitis. Both conserved end residues are trimmed from each CDR3.

v_gene	j_gene	CDR3aa
TRBV28	TRBJ2-4	ASAGTSGPENIQY
TRBV12-5	TRBJ1-5	ASGFLLSNQPQH
TRBV11-2	TRBJ2-7	ASSRQREGWNEQY
TRBV12-3/TRBV12-4	TRBJ2-7	ASSSKAGVIYEQY
TRBV3-1	TRBJ2-3	ASSTRELVGTQY
TRBV11-2	TRBJ2-1	ASSLGLAGAWNEQF
TRBV7-2	TRBJ1-4	ASSFGQREKLF
TRBV14	TRBJ1-2	ASSQDLQGAYYGYT
TRBV10-3	TRBJ2-1	AISVKREGPNNEQF
TRBV12-3/TRBV12-4	TRBJ2-3	ASSFTSGRTDTQY
TRBV5-1	TRBJ2-2	ASSLDSTLTGELF
TRBV14	TRBJ2-1	ASSHPEGSGPSYYNEQF
TRBV7-8	TRBJ2-7	ASSLVRDGEQY
TRBV3-1	TRBJ1-3	ASSQGPVGSGNTIY
TRBV12-3/TRBV12-4	TRBJ2-5	ASSFEGRTQY
TRBV9	TRBJ2-1	ASSVGPELIQQQF
TRBV20-1	TRBJ2-5	SASIPGGETQY
TRBV20-1	TRBJ1-1	SARKWGGTEAF
TRBV5-4	TRBJ2-5	ASSSPVVSGRRETQY
TRBV7-9	TRBJ1-1	ASDRNRGQNTEAF
TRBV6-1	TRBJ1-2	ASSEAPTVYGYT
TRBV24-1	TRBJ2-1	ATSDSTSDEQF
TRBV6-4	TRBJ2-3	ASSDSETRGRTDTQY
TRBV5-1	TRBJ2-1	ASSSGGGSSYNEQF
TRBV4-2	TRBJ2-1	ASSQEKGSEQF
TRBV5-4	TRBJ1-1	ASSQVDRNTEAF
TRBV11-2	TRBJ2-2	ASSSSPPTAGETGELF
TRBV10-2	TRBJ2-1	ASNQAVSSYNEQF
TRBV3-1	TRBJ1-2	ASSLGSSLGYT
TRBV24-1	TRBJ2-5	ATGGSGREGRTQY
TRBV6-1	TRBJ1-5	ASSEADIYSNQPQH
TRBV6-2/TRBV6-3	TRBJ1-5	ASSAPRQGNQPQH
TRBV2	TRBJ1-4	ASSQQGAVSEKLF
TRBV5-1	TRBJ2-4	ASSLHFQGGVGNIQY
TRBV27	TRBJ2-1	ASSWTRETDNEQF
TRBV5-1	TRBJ2-7	ASSFNGQSYEQY
TRBV14	TRBJ2-1	ASSTGAGLQNEQF
TRBV7-2	TRBJ2-3	ASSLLSGIDTQY
TRBV24-1	TRBJ2-1	ATSDLQSASGLARNEQF
TRBV7-9	TRBJ1-2	ASMVLKGYT
TRBV20-1	TRBJ2-5	SARDFSGEQETQY
TRBV3-1	TRBJ2-1	ASSQDLAGGYNEQF